This T cell receptor (beta chain) derives from a study of blood T cell repertoires in COVID-19. Study summary: Acute and convalescent COVID-19 specimens originated in the United States, Italy and Spain. PBMCs, B-cell-depleted T cells, or T cells provided the cDNA or gDNA that made up the material.

Germline assignment: CDR1 SGHTA and CDR2 FQGNSA. The CDR3 runs to 12 residues. The junction had 2 bases not matched to a gene; V was cut back by 5 bases and J by 11 bases. In the study's own analysis: Amplification with reference gene primers provided the estimates of nucleated cell counts. TCRdb's copy holds only in-frame clones and misses some; the assay was immunoSEQ multiplex PCR. V and J calls and clone size are those listed in that table; D and trimming were worked out from the DNA. The sample has 250,000 to 350,000 clones; around nine tenths are singletons. Sequenced input: peripheral blood. J is TRBJ1-4 and V is TRBV7-2, with 10 nucleotides matching TRBD1. The TCR comes from a woman aged 60-75 years with acute or convalescent COVID-19. The CDR3 nucleotides are TGTGCCAGCAGCGTGGGACAGGGGAAACTGTTTTTT. Translated, it gives CASSVGQGKLFF.